This T cell receptor beta chain is drawn from a study of blood T cell repertoires in COVID-19. The CDR3 length is 15 residues. Germline CDR1 MNHEY, CDR2 SVGAGI. With 4 bases clipped from V and 2 bases from J, the junction kept 3 bases outside the gene matches. Assay: immunoSEQ multiplex PCR; the TCRdb copy retains only in-frame clones and omits some. The sample contains around 200,000 clones, around 85% of which appear only once. The sequenced sample consisted of peripheral blood. The chain carries TRBV6-5 and TRBJ2-3; TRBD2 matches 10 bases. The TCR sequence derives from a man aged 35 to 55 with acute or convalescent COVID-19. CDR3 in DNA: TGTGCCAGCAGTTCCGGACTAGCGGCCACAGATACGCAGTATTTT. This encodes CASSSGLAATDTQYF.